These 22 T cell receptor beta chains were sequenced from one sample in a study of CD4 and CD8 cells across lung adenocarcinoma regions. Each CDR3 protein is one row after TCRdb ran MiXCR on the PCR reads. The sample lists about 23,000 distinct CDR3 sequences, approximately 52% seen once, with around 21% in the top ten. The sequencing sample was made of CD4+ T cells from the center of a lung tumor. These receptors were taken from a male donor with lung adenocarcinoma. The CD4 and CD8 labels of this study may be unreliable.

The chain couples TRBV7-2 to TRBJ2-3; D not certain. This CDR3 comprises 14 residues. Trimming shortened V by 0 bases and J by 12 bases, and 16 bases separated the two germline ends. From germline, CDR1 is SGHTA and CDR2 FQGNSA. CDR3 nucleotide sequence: TGTGCCAGCAGCTTAGCCGGGTCCACAGAGACCCAGTATTTT. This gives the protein CASSLAGSTETQYF.

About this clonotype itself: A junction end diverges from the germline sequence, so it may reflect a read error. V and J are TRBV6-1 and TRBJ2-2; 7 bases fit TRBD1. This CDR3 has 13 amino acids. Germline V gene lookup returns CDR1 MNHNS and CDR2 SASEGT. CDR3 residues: CASLGASTGELYF. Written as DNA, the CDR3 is TGTGCCAGCCTGGGAGCGAGCACAGGGGAGCTGTATTTT.

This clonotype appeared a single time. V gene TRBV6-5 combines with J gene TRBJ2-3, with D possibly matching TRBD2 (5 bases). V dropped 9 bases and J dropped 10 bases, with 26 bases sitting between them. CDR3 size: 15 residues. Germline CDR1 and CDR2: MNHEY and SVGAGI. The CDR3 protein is CARRLQSGIPEAQYF. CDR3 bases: TGTGCCAGGAGACTCCAGTCCGGGATTCCCGAGGCGCAGTATTTT.

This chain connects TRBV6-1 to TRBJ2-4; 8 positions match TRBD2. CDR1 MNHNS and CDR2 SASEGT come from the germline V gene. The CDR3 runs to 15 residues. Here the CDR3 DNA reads TGTGGTGGCGGTGAAGTGGCTAGCGGGCAAGAGATTCAGTACTTC. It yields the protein CGGGEVASGQEIQYF.

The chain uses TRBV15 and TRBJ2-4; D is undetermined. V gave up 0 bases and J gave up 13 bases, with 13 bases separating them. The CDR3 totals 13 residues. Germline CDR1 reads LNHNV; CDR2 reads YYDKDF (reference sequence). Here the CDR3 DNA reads TGTGCCACCAGCAGAGAAAATAAAAATATGCAGTACTTC. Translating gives CATSRENKNMQYF.

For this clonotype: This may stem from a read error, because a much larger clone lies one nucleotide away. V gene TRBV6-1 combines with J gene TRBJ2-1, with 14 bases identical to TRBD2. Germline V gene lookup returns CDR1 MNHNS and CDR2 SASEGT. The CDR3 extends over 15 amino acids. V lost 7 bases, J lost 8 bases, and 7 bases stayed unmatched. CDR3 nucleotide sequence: TGTGCCAGCATGCTGGGACTAGCGGGAGTGGATGAGCAGTTCTTC. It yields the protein CASMLGLAGVDEQFF.

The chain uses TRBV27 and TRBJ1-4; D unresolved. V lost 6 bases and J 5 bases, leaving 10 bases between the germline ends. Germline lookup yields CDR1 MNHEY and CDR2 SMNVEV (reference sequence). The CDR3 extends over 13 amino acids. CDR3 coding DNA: TGTGCCAGCAGGTGGCAGAGCAATGAAAAACTGTTTTTT. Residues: CASRWQSNEKLFF.

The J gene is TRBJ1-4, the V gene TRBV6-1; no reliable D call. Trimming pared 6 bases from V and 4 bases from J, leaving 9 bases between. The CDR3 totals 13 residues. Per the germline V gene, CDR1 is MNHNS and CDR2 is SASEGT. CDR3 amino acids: CASRGDINEKLFF. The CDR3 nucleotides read TGTGCCAGCAGAGGCGACATTAATGAAAAACTGTTTTTT.

This CDR3 reads CASSPTEQGAQYF. For the CDR3, the DNA is TGTGCCAGCAGCCCTACAGAACAGGGGGCGCAGTACTTC. The V and J genes are TRBV11-3 and TRBJ2-5, with 9 bases lining up with TRBD1. Germline-derived CDR1 and CDR2 are SGHNT and YENEEA. This CDR3 contains 13 residues. The trim removed 5 bases at V and 11 bases at J, leaving 9 bases unmatched.

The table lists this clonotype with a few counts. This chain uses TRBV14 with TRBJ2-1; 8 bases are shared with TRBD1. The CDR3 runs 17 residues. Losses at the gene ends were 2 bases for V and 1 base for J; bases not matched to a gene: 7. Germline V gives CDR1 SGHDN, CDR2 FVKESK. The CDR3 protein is CASSQSTGAGSYNEQFF. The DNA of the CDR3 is TGTGCCAGCAGCCAATCGACAGGGGCGGGTTCCTACAATGAGCAGTTCTTC. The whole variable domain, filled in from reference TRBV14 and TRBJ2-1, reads EAGVTQFPSHSVIEKGQTVTLRCDPISGHDNLYWYRRVMGKEIKFLLHFVKESKQDESGMPNNRFLAERTGGTYSTLKVQPAELEDSGVYFCASSQSTGAGSYNEQFFGPGTRLTVL.

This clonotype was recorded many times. This CDR3 is CASSAAQGSSTDTQYF. Here the CDR3 DNA reads TGTGCCAGCAGTGCCGCCCAGGGGTCTAGCACAGATACGCAGTATTTT. The gene calls are TRBV6-4 and TRBJ2-3; possible D gene TRBD1, 6 bases. The germline gives CDR1 MRHNA, CDR2 SNTAGT. The CDR3 totals 16 residues. The V gene lost 4 bases and the J gene lost 0 bases, with 14 bases spanning the gap.

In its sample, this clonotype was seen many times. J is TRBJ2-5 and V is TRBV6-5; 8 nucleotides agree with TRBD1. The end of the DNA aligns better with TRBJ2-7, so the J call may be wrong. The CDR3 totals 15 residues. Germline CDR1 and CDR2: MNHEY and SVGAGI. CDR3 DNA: TGTGCCAGCAGTTACTCGCAGGGGGCGCACTACGAGCAGTACTTC. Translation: CASSYSQGAHYEQYF.

The DNA for the CDR3 is TGCGCCAGCAGACCGGACAGCACAGGGACGCAGTTTTTT. It encodes CASRPDSTGTQFF. The chain combines TRBV10-2 with TRBJ2-2, with D maybe TRBD1 (6 bases). CDR3 length: 13 residues. Germline V gene sequence: CDR1 WSHSY, CDR2 SAAADI. V was trimmed by 6 bases and J by 16 bases, leaving 21 bases between them.

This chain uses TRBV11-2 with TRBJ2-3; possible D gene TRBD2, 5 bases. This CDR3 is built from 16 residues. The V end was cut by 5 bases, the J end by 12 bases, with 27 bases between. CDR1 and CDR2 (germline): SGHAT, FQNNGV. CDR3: CASSDERVRTKDTQYF. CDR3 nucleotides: TGTGCCAGCAGCGACGAGAGGGTGAGAACCAAAGACACTCAGTATTTT.

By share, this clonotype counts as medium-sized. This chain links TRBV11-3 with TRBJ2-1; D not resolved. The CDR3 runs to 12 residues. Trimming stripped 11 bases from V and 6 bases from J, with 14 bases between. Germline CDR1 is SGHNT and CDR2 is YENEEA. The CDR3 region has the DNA TGTGCCGTCGAGGATTCAGGCAATGAGCAGTTCTTC. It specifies CAVEDSGNEQFF.

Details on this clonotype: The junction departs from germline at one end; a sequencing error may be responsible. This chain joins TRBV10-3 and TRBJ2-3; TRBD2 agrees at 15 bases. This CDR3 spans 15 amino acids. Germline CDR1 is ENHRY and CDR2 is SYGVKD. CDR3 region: CASGGLAGGGDTQYF. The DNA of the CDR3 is TGTGCCTCAGGGGGACTAGCGGGAGGTGGAGACACGCAGTATTTC.

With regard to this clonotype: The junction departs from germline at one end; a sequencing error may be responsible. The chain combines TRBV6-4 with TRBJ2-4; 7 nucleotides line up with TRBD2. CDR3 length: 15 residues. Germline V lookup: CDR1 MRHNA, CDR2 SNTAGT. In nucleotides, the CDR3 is TGTGCCAGCGGTGAGGGGCGGGGGAGCAAAGATACTCAGTATTTC. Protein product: CASGEGRGSKDTQYF.

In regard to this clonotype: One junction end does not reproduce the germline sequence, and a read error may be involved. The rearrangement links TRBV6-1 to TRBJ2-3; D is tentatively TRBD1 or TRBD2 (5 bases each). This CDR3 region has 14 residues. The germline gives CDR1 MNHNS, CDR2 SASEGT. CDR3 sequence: CASTPGWSTGAQFF. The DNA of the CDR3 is TGTGCCAGCACCCCGGGGTGGAGCACCGGGGCGCAGTTTTTT.

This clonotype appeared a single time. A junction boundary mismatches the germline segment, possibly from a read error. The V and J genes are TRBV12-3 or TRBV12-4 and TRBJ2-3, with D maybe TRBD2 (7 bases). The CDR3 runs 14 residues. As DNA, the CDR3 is TGTGCCGGCGTCGGGGGGCCGCTCAAAGATACGCAGTATTTC. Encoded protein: CAGVGGPLKDTQYF.

The CDR3 DNA follows: TGTGCCAGGAGGGAAGGGGCCAACGATGAGCAGTTCTTC. Protein product: CARREGANDEQFF. This sequence joins TRBV6-1 and TRBJ2-1; D is possibly TRBD1 or TRBD2 (5 bases each). The CDR3 extends over 13 amino acids. V lost 9 bases, J lost 8 bases, and 17 bases lay in between. The germline V gene encodes CDR1 MNHNS and CDR2 SASEGT.

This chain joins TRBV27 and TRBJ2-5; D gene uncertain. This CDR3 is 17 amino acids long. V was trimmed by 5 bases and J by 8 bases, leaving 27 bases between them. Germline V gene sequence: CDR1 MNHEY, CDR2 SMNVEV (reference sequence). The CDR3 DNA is TGTGCCAGCAGTGCTGGCCGAGTAGGCCCTGACCCAGATACCCAGTACTTC. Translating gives CASSAGRVGPDPDTQYF.

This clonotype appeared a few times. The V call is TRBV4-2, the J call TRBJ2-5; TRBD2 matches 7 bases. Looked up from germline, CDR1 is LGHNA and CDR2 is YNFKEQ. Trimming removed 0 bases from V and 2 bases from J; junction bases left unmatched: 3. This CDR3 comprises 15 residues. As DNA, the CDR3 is TGTGCCAGCAGCCAAGATTGGCGGGGGCAAGAGACCCAGTACTTC. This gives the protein CASSQDWRGQETQYF.